The 16 T cell receptor beta chains given below trace back to one sample, sequenced in a study of cytomegalovirus exposure and HLA in healthy donors. Method: immunoSEQ multiplex PCR; TCRdb's copy keeps in-frame clones and lacks some. The sample holds some 210,000 clones, roughly 91% seen once. Sequenced input: PBMCs. The receptors originated from a woman aged 18-29 years in good health and CMV-seropositive.

The V gene is TRBV29-1, the J gene TRBJ2-7; 11 nucleotides match TRBD1. V dropped 0 bases and J dropped 7; count of bases not matched to a gene: 8. This CDR3 region has 15 residues. Germline CDR1 SQVTM, CDR2 ANQGSEA. The CDR3 reads CSVEDRGTGGWEQYF. The CDR3 coding sequence is TGCAGCGTTGAAGATAGGGGGACAGGGGGTTGGGAGCAGTACTTC.

V and J are TRBV25-1 and TRBJ2-3, with D tentatively TRBD2 (6 bases). V lost 2 bases to trimming and J lost 6 bases, with 18 bases between them. Germline V CDR1 and CDR2: MGHDK, SYGVNS. The CDR3 consists of 16 residues. The CDR3 coding sequence is TGTGCCAGCAGTGAACAAGCGGGCCCGTTTTACGATACGCAGTATTTT. The encoded protein is CASSEQAGPFYDTQYF.

This chain connects TRBV5-1 to TRBJ2-1; TRBD2 aligns across 7 bases. CDR1 is SGHRS and CDR2 is YFSETQ in the germline V gene. The CDR3 runs to 16 residues. Trimming at V came to 3 bases and at J to 12 bases, leaving 18 bases not matched to a gene. The CDR3 loop is CASSSPLASGGSGQFF. For the CDR3, the DNA is TGCGCCAGCAGCTCGCCCCTGGCTAGCGGAGGGTCCGGGCAGTTCTTC.

The rearrangement joins TRBV7-9 to TRBJ1-2, with 7 bases matching TRBD1. Germline CDR1 reads SEHNR; CDR2 reads FQNEAQ (reference sequence). J lost 2 bases, V lost 4 bases, and 4 bases had no gene match. The CDR3 is made up of 14 amino acids. CDR3 nucleotides: TGTGCCAGCAGCTCAAGACAGGGAAACTATGGCTACACCTTC. Its translation is CASSSRQGNYGYTF.

This chain uses TRBV6-5 with TRBJ2-7; 8 bases match TRBD1. This CDR3 has 14 amino acids. The germline V gene has CDR1 MNHEY and CDR2 SVGAGI. J gave up 1 base and V 6 bases, and 5 bases lay outside the gene matches. The CDR3 sequence: CASSHQGASYEQYF. In DNA form, the CDR3 reads TGTGCCAGCAGCCACCAGGGGGCGTCCTACGAGCAGTACTTC.

The CDR3: CATVQGLAKNIQYF. CDR3 nucleotide sequence: TGTGCCACCGTACAGGGGCTAGCCAAAAACATTCAGTACTTC. The chain uses TRBV28 and TRBJ2-4; 7 bases fit TRBD1. V lost 10 bases, J lost 0 bases, and 6 bases stayed unmatched. Germline-derived CDR1 and CDR2 are MDHEN and SYDVKM. The CDR3 covers 14 residues. Complete variable domain (other parts from reference TRBV28 and TRBJ2-4): DVKVTQSSRYLVKRTGEKVFLECVQDMDHENMFWYRQDPGLGLRLIYFSYDVKMKEKGDIPEGYSVSREKKERFSLILESASTNQTSMYLCATVQGLAKNIQYFGAGTRLSVL.

V usage is TRBV10-1 and J usage is TRBJ1-5, with D maybe TRBD1 (5 bases). Trimming shortened V by 4 bases and J by 4 bases, and 8 bases separated the two germline ends. The CDR3 totals 13 residues. Germline-derived CDR1 and CDR2 are WNHNN and SYGVQD (reference sequence). Here the CDR3 reads CASSGPGNQPQHF. In nucleotides, the CDR3 is TGCGCCAGCAGTGGCCCAGGGAATCAGCCCCAGCATTTT.

This sequence joins TRBV6-6 and TRBJ1-1; a possible D gene is TRBD1 (5 bases). V gave up 7 bases and J gave up 0 bases, with 12 bases separating them. This CDR3 comprises 14 residues. Germline lookup yields CDR1 MNHNY and CDR2 SVGAGI (reference sequence). CDR3 nucleotides: TGTGCCAGCATCCACCAGGGTGTGAACACTGAAGCTTTCTTT. Encoded protein: CASIHQGVNTEAFF.

The chain couples TRBV7-3 to TRBJ2-1; 8 bases line up with TRBD2. Germline assignment: CDR1 SGHTA and CDR2 FQGTGA. Germline trimming cut 1 base from V and 3 bases from J; bases unmatched to any gene: 5. CDR3 length: 16 amino acids. CDR3 in DNA: TGTGCCAGCAGCTTAAAGATAACTAGCGGCTACAATGAGCAGTTCTTC. Protein: CASSLKITSGYNEQFF.

The chain joins TRBV28 to TRBJ1-4, with TRBD1 matching 10 bases. The CDR3 sequence is 17 residues long. CDR1 MDHEN and CDR2 SYDVKM come from the germline V gene. Losses at the gene ends were 5 bases for V and 7 bases for J; bases not matched to a gene: 13. Written as DNA, the CDR3 is TGTGCCAGCAGTGAACCGGGACAGGGGACCTCTGGTGAAAAACTGTTTTTT. As protein: CASSEPGQGTSGEKLFF. The full variable domain, completed using reference TRBV28 and TRBJ1-4, is DVKVTQSSRYLVKRTGEKVFLECVQDMDHENMFWYRQDPGLGLRLIYFSYDVKMKEKGDIPEGYSVSREKKERFSLILESASTNQTSMYLCASSEPGQGTSGEKLFFGSGTQLSVL.

The chain carries TRBV18 and TRBJ2-7; D is possibly TRBD2 (6 bases). CDR1 KGHSH and CDR2 LQKENI come from the germline V gene. There are 16 residues in the CDR3. Trimming removed 3 bases from V and 1 base from J, with 16 bases in between. In DNA, the CDR3 is TGTGCCAGCTCACCTGGGACTGGGACGGTGTCCTACGAGCAGTACTTC. It specifies CASSPGTGTVSYEQYF.

This chain connects TRBV2 to TRBJ2-7; no firm D call. The CDR3 is 11 residues long. CDR1 is SNHLY and CDR2 is FYNNEI in the germline V gene. Trimming took 7 bases from V and 1 from J, leaving 5 bases between them. The CDR3 coding sequence is TGTGCCAGCATGCAGTCCTACGAGCAGTACTTC. Its translation is CASMQSYEQYF.

The chain has TRBV2 and TRBJ2-7, with 14 positions matching TRBD2. Germline V CDR1 and CDR2: SNHLY, FYNNEI. This CDR3 region has 15 residues. V shed 8 bases, J shed 4 bases, and the junction held 7 bases outside the gene matches. CDR3 DNA sequence: TGTGCCAGCGGGGGACTAGCGGGAGTATCGTACGAGCAGTACTTC. It specifies CASGGLAGVSYEQYF.

This chain joins TRBV11-3 and TRBJ2-5; 7 bases line up with TRBD1. This CDR3 comprises 15 residues. Looked up from germline, CDR1 is SGHNT and CDR2 is YENEEA. Unmatched junction bases numbered 8, after V lost 5 bases and J lost 2 bases. The CDR3: CASSRRQGTQETQYF. In DNA, the CDR3 is TGTGCCAGCAGCCGGAGACAGGGAACGCAAGAGACCCAGTACTTC.

V is TRBV30 and J is TRBJ2-7, with unresolved D. CDR1 GTSNPN and CDR2 SVGIG come from the germline V gene (reference sequence). V was pared by 2 bases and J by 3 bases, with 14 bases between. There are 14 residues in the CDR3. The CDR3 sequence is CAWSNRPNFYEQYF. In DNA form, the CDR3 reads TGTGCCTGGAGTAACAGACCGAATTTCTACGAGCAGTACTTC.

The V and J genes are TRBV5-1 and TRBJ2-3; 11 nucleotides line up with TRBD2. The CDR3 extends over 16 amino acids. V was pared by 0 bases and J by 5 bases, with 5 bases of the junction left unmatched. Germline values: CDR1 SGHRS, CDR2 YFSETQ. CDR3 nucleotide sequence: TGCGCCAGCAGCTTGGTGGCTAGCGGGAGGAGAGATACGCAGTATTTT. Amino acids: CASSLVASGRRDTQYF.